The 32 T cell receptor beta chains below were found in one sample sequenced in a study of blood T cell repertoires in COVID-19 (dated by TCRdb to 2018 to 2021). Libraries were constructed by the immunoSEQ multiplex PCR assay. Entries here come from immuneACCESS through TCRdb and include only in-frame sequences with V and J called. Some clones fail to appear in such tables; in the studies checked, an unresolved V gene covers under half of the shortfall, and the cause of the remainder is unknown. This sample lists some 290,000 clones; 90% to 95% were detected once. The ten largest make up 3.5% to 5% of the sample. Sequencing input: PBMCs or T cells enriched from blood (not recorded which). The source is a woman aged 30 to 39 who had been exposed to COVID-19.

CDR3 sequence (DNA): TGTGCCAGCAGCGACCGCGGCGAGACCCAGTACTTC. It specifies CASSDRGETQYF. The chain employs TRBV7-3 and TRBJ2-5; no reliable D call. The CDR3 is 12 residues long. The V end was cut by 5 bases, the J end by 5 bases, with 9 bases between. Germline assignment: CDR1 SGHTA and CDR2 FQGTGA. The whole variable domain, filled in from reference TRBV7-3 and TRBJ2-5, reads GAGVSQTPSNKVTEKGKYVELRCDPISGHTALYWYRQSLGQGPEFLIYFQGTGAADDSGLPNDRFFAVRPEGSVSTLKIQRTERGDSAVYLCASSDRGETQYFGPGTRLLVL.

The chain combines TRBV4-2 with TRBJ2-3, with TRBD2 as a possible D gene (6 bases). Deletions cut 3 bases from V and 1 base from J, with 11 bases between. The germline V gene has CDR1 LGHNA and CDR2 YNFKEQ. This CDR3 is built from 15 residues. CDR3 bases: TGTGCCAGCAGCCACGGGACTTCCGGCACAGATACGCAGTATTTT. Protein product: CASSHGTSGTDTQYF.

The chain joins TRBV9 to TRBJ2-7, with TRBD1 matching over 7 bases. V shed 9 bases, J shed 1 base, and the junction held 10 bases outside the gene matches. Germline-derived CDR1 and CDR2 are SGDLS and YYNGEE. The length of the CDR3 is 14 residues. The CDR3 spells CAIPGQGQSYEQYF. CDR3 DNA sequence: TGTGCCATCCCGGGCCAGGGACAGTCCTACGAGCAGTACTTC.

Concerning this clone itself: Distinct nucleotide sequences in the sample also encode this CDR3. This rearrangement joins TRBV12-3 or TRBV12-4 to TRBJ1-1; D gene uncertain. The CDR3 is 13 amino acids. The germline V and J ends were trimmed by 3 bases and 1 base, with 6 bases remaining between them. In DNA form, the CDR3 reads TGTGCCAGCAGTTTTGCGGGGAACACTGAAGCTTTCTTT. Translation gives CASSFAGNTEAFF.

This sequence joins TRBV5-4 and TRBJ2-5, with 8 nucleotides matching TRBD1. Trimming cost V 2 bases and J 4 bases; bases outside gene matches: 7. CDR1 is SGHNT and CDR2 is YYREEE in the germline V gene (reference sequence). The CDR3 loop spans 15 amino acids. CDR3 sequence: CASSFEDRGRETQYF. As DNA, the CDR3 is TGTGCCAGCAGCTTTGAAGACAGGGGAAGAGAGACCCAGTACTTC.

The DNA for the CDR3 is TGCAGCGTTGCCGGGACAGGGGGCGTAGAGACCCAGTACTTC. This encodes CSVAGTGGVETQYF. V gene TRBV29-1 combines with J gene TRBJ2-5, with 12 bases identical to TRBD1. V shed 4 bases and J 4 bases; nucleotides not matched to a gene: 4. CDR1 and CDR2 from the germline V gene are SQVTM and ANQGSEA. The CDR3 is 14 amino acids.

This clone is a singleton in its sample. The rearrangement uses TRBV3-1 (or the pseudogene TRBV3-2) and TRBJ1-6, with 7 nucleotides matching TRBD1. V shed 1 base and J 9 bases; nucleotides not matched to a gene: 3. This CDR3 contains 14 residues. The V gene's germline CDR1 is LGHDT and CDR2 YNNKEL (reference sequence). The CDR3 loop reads CASSQGQGGSPLHF. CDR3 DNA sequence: TGTGCCAGCAGCCAAGGACAGGGCGGTTCACCCCTCCACTTT.

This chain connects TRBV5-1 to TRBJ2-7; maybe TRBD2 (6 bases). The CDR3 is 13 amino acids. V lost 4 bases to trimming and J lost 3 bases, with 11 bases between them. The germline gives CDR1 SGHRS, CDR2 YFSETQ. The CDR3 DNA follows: TGCGCCAGCAGCATGGGACTGAACTACGAGCAGTACTTC. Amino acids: CASSMGLNYEQYF.

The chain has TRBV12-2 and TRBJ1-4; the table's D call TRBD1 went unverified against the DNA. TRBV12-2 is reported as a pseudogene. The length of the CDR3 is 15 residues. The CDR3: CASRPRRGTNEKLFF. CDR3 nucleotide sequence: TGTGCAAGTCGCCCGCGCAGGGGGACTAATGAAAAACTGTTTTTT.

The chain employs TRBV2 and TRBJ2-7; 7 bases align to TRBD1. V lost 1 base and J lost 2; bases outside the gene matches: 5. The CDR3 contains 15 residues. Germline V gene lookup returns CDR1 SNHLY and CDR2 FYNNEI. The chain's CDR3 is CASSEGGQYPYEQYF. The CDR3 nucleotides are TGTGCCAGCAGTGAAGGGGGACAGTACCCCTACGAGCAGTACTTC.

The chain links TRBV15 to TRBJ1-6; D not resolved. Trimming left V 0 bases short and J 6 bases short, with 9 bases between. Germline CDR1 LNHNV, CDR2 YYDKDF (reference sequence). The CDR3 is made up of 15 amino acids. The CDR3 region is CATSRDQRSNSPLHF. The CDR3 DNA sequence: TGTGCCACCAGCAGAGATCAGCGTTCTAATTCACCCCTCCACTTT.

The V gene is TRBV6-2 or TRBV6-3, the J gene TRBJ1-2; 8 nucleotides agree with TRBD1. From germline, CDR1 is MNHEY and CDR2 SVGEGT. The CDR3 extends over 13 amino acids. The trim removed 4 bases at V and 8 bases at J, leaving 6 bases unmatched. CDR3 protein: CASSSQGARGYTF. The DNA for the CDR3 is TGTGCCAGCAGTTCGCAGGGGGCGCGAGGCTACACCTTC.

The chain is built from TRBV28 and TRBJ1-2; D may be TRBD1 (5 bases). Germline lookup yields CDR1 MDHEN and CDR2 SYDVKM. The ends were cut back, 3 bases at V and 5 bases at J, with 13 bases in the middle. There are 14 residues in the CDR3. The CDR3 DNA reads TGTGCCAGCAGTTTGGGGGGGTACTTATATGGCTACACCTTC. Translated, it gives CASSLGGYLYGYTF.

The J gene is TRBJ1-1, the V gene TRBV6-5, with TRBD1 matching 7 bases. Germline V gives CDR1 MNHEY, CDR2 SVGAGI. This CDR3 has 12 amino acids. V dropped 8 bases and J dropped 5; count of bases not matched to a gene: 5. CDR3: CASLATGTEAFF. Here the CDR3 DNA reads TGTGCCAGCCTTGCGACAGGGACTGAAGCTTTCTTT.

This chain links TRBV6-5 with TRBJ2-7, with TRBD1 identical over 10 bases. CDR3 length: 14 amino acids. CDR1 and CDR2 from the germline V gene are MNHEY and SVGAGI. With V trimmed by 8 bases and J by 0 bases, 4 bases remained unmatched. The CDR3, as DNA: TGTGCCAGCGGGAGGACAGGGGGCTCCTACGAGCAGTACTTC. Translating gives CASGRTGGSYEQYF.

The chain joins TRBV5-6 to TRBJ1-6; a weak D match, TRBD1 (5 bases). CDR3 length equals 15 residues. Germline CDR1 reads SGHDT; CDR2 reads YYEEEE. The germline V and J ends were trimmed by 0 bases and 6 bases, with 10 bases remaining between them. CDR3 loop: CASSLGGSLNSPLHF. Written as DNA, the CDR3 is TGTGCCAGCAGCTTGGGGGGCAGCCTTAATTCACCCCTCCACTTT.

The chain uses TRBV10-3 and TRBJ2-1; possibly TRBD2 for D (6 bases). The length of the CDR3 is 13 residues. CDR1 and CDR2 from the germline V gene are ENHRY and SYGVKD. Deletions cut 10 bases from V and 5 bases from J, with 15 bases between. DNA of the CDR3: TGTGCCACTCGCAACTCGGGGGACAATGAGCAGTTCTTC. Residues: CATRNSGDNEQFF.

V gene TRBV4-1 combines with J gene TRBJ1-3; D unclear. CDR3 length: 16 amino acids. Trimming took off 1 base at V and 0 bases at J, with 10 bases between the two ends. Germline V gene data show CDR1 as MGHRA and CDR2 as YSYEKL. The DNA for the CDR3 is TGCGCCAGCAGCCAAGGAGGCCAACACTCTGGAAACACCATATATTTT. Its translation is CASSQGGQHSGNTIYF.

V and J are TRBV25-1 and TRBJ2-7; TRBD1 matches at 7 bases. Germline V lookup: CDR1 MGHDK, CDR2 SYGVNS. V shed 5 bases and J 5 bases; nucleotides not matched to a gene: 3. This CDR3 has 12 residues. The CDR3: CASSQTGHEQYF. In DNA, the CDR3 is TGTGCCAGCAGTCAGACAGGGCACGAGCAGTACTTC.

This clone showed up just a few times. CDR3 sequence (DNA): TGTGCCAGCAGCCCCCTTGAGGGACACACTAACTATGGCTACACCTTC. This codes for CASSPLEGHTNYGYTF. The genes are TRBV3-1 (or the pseudogene TRBV3-2) and TRBJ1-2, with TRBD1 as a possible D gene (6 bases). V was trimmed by 4 bases and J by 0 bases, leaving 15 bases between them. Germline lookup yields CDR1 LGHDT and CDR2 YNNKEL (reference sequence). The length of the CDR3 is 16 residues.

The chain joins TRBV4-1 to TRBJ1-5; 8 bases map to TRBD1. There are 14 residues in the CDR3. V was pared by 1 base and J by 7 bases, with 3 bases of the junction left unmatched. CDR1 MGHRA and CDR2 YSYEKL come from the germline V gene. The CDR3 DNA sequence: TGCGCCAGCAGCCAAGGACAGGGGTTACAGCCCCAGCATTTT. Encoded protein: CASSQGQGLQPQHF.

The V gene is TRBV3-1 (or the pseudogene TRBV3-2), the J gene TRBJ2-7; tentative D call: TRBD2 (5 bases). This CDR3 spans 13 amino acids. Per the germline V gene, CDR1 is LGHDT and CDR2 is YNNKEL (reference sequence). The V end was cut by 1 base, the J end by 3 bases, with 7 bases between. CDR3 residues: CASSQVAGYEQYF. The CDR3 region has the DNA TGTGCCAGCAGCCAAGTTGCGGGCTACGAGCAGTACTTC.

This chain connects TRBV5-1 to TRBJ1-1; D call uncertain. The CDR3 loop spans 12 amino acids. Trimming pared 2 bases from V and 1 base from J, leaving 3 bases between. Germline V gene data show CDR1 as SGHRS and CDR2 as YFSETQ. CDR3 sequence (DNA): TGCGCCAGCAGCTTCGGGAACACTGAAGCTTTCTTT. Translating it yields CASSFGNTEAFF. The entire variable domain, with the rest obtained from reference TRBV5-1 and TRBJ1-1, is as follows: KAGVTQTPRYLIKTRGQQVTLSCSPISGHRSVSWYQQTPGQGLQFLFEYFSETQRNKGNFPGRFSGRQFSNSRSEMNVSTLELGDSALYLCASSFGNTEAFFGQGTRLTVV.

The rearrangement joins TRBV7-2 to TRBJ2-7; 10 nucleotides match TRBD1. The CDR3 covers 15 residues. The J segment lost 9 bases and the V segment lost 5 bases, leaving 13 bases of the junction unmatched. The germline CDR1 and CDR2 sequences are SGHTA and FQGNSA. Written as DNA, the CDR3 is TGTGCCAGCAGCCGGAACGGGGACAGGGGCCTAGGGCAGTACTTC. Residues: CASSRNGDRGLGQYF.

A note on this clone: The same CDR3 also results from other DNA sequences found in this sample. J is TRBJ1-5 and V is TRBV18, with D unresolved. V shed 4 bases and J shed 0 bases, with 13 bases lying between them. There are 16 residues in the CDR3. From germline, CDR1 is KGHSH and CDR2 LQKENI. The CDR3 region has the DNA TGTGCCAGCTCACGGGAGGTCCCCTCTAGCAATCAGCCCCAGCATTTT. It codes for CASSREVPSSNQPQHF.

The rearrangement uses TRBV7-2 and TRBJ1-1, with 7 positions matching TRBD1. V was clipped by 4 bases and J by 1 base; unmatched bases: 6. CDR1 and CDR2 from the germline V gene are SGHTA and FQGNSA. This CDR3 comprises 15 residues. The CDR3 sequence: CASSSLGQRNTEAFF. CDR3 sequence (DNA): TGTGCCAGCAGCTCACTGGGACAGAGGAACACTGAAGCTTTCTTT.

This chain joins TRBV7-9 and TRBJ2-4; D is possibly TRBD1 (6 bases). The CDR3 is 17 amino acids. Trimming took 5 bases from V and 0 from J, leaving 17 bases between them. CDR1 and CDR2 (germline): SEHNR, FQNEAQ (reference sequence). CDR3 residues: CASSGEQGFGAKNIQYF. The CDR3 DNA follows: TGTGCCAGCAGCGGCGAACAGGGTTTTGGAGCCAAAAACATTCAGTACTTC.

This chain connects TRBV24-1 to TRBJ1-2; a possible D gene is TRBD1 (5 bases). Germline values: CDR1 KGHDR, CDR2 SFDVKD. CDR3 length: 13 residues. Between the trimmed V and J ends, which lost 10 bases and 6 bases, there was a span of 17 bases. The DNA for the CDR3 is TGTGCCACGGTGGTCGCGGGGGGAAATGGCTACACCTTC. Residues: CATVVAGGNGYTF.

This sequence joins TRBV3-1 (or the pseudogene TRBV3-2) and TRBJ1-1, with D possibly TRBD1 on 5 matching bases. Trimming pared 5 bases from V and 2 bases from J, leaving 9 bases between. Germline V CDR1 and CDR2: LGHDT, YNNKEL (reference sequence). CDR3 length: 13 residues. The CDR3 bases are TGTGCCAGCAGCGACAGCCCTAACACTGAAGCTTTCTTT. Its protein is CASSDSPNTEAFF.

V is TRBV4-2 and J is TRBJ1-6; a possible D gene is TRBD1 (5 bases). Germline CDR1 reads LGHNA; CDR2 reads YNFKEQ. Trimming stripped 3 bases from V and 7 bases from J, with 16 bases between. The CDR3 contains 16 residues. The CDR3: CASSQVGGRGNSPLHF. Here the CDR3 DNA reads TGTGCCAGCAGCCAGGTGGGGGGAAGGGGAAATTCACCCCTCCACTTT.

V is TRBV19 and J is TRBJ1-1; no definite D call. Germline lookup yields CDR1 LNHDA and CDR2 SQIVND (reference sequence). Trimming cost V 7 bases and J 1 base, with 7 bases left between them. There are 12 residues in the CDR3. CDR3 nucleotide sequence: TGTGCCAGTACGGGAGGGAACACTGAAGCTTTCTTT. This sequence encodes CASTGGNTEAFF.

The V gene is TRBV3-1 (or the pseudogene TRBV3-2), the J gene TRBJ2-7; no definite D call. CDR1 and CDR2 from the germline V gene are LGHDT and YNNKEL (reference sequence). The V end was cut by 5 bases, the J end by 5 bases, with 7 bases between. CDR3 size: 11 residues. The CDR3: CASSSSNEQYF. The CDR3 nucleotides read TGTGCCAGCAGCTCCTCTAACGAGCAGTACTTC.